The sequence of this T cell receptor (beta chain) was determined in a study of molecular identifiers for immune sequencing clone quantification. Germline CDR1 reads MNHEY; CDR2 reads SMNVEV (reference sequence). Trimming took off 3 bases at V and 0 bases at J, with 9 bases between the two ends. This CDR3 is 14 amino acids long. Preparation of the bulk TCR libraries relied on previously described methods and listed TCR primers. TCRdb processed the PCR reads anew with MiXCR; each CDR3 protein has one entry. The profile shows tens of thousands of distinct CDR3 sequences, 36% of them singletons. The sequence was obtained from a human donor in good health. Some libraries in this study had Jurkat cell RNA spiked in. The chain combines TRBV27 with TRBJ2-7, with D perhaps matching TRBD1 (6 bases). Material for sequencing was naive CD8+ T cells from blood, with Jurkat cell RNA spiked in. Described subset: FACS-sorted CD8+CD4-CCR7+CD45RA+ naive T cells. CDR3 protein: CASSLDRTSYEQYF. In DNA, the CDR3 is TGTGCCAGCAGTTTGGACAGAACCTCCTACGAGCAGTACTTC.